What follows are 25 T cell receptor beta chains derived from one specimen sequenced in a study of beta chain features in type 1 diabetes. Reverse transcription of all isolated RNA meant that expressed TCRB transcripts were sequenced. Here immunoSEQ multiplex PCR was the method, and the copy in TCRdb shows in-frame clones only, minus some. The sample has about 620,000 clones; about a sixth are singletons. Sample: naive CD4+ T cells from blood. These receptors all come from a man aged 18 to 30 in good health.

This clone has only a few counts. This chain's CDR3 is CASQGIHEQYF. The CDR3 nucleotides are TGTGCCAGCCAGGGGATCCACGAGCAGTACTTC. The chain recombines TRBV28 with TRBJ2-7, with D possibly TRBD1 on 6 matching bases. The germline CDR1 and CDR2 sequences are MDHEN and SYDVKM. V lost 8 bases and J lost 5, with 10 bases in between. There are 11 residues in the CDR3.

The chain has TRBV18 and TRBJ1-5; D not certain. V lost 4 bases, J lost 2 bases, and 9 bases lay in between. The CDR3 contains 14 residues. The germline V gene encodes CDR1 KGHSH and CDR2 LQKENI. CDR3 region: CASSLAGGNQPQHF. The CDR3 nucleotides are TGTGCCAGCTCACTTGCTGGGGGCAATCAGCCCCAGCATTTT.

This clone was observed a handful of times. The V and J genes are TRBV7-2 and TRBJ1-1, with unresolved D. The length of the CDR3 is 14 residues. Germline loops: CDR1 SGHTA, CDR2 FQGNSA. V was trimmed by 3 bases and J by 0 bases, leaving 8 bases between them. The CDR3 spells CASSFWEMNTEAFF. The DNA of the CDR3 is TGTGCCAGCAGCTTTTGGGAAATGAACACTGAAGCTTTCTTT.

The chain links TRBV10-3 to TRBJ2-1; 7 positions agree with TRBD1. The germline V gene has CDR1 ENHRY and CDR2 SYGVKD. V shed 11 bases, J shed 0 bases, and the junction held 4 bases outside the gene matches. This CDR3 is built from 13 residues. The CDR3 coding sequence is TGTGCCTCCACAGGGGTCTCCTACAATGAGCAGTTCTTC. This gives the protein CASTGVSYNEQFF.

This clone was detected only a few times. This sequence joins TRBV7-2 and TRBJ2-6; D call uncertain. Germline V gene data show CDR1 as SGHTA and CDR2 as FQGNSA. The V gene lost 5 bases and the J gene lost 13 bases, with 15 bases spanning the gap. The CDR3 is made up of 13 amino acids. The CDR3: CASSLQHDRVLTF. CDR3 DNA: TGTGCCAGCAGCCTACAGCATGATAGAGTCCTGACTTTC.

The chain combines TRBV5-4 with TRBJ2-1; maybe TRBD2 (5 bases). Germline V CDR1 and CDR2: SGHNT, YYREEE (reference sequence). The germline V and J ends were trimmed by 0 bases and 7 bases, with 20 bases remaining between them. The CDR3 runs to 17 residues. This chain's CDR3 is CASSLGGSGAYRNEQFF. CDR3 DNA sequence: TGTGCCAGCAGCTTGGGAGGGAGCGGAGCCTACCGGAATGAGCAGTTCTTC.

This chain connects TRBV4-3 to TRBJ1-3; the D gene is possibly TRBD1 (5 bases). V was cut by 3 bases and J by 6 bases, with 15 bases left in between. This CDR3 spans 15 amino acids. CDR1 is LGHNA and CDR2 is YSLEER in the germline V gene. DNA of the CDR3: TGCGCCAGCAGCCAGGGTGTTACAGGACCAAACACCATATATTTT. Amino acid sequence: CASSQGVTGPNTIYF.

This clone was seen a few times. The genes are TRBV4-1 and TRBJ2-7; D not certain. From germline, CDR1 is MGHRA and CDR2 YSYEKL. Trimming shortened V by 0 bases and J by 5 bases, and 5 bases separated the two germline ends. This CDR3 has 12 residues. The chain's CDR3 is CASSQEIDEQYF. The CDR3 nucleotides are TGCGCCAGCAGCCAAGAGATCGACGAGCAGTACTTC.

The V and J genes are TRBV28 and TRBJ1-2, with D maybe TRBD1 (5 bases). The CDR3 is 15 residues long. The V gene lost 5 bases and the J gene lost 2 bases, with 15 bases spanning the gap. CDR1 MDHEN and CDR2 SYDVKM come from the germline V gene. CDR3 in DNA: TGTGCCAGCAGTACTGCTTGGAGGGACAACTATGGCTACACCTTC. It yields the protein CASSTAWRDNYGYTF.

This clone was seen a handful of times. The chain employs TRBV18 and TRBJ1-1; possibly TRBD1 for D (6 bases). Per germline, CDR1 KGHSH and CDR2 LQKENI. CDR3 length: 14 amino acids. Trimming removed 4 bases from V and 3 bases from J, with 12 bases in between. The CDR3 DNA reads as TGTGCCAGCTCACAACAGGGCCCCTACACTGAAGCTTTCTTT. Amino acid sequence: CASSQQGPYTEAFF. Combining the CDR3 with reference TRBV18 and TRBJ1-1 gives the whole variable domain NAGVMQNPRHLVRRRGQEARLRCSPMKGHSHVYWYRQLPEEGLKFMVYLQKENIIDESGMPKERFSAEFPKEGPSILRIQQVVRGDSAAYFCASSQQGPYTEAFFGQGTRLTVV.

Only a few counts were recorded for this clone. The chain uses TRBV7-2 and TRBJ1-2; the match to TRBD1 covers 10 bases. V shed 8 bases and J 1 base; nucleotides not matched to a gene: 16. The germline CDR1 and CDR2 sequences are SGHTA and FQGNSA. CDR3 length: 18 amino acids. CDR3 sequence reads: CASPNNPGQGTNNYGYTF. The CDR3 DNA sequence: TGTGCCAGCCCCAATAACCCGGGACAGGGGACGAATAACTATGGCTACACCTTC.

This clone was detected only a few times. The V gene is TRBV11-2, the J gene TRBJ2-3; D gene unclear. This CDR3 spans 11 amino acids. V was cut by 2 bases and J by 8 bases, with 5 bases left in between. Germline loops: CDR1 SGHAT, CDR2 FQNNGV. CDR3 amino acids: CASSLPGTQYF. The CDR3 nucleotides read TGTGCCAGCAGCTTACCGGGTACGCAGTATTTT.

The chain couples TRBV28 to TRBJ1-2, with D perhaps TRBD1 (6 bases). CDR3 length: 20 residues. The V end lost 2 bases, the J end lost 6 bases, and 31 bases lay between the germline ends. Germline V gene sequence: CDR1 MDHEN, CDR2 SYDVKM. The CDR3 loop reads CASSLPRTAISAQGFNGYTF. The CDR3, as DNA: TGTGCCAGCAGTTTACCCCGTACCGCAATCTCGGCGCAGGGGTTTAATGGCTACACCTTC.

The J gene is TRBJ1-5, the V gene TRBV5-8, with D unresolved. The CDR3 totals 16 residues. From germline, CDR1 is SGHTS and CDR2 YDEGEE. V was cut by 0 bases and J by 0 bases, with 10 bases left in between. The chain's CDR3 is CASSLALGFSNQPQHF. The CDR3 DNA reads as TGTGCCAGCAGCTTGGCCCTCGGGTTTAGCAATCAGCCCCAGCATTTT.

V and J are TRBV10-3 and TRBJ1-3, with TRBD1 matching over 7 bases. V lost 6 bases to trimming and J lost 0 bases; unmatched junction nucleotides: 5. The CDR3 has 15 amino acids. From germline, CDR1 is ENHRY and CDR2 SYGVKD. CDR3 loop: CAIRPTGTSGNTIYF. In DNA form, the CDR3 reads TGTGCCATCAGACCGACAGGGACCTCTGGAAACACCATATATTTT.

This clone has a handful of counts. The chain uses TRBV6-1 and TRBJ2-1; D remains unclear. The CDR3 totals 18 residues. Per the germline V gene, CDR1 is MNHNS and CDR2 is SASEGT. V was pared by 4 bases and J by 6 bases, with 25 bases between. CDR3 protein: CASSAPPPGQRSTNEQFF. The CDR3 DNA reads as TGTGCCAGCAGTGCTCCTCCGCCGGGTCAGAGGTCCACCAATGAGCAGTTCTTC.

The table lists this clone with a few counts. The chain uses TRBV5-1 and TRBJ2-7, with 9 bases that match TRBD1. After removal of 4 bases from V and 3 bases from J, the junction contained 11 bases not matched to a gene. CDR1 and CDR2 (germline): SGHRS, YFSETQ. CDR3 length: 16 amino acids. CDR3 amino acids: CASSRKGTGLNYEQYF. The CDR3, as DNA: TGCGCCAGCAGCCGAAAAGGGACAGGGCTTAACTACGAGCAGTACTTC. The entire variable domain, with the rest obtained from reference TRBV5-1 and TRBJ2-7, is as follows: KAGVTQTPRYLIKTRGQQVTLSCSPISGHRSVSWYQQTPGQGLQFLFEYFSETQRNKGNFPGRFSGRQFSNSRSEMNVSTLELGDSALYLCASSRKGTGLNYEQYFGPGTRLTVT.

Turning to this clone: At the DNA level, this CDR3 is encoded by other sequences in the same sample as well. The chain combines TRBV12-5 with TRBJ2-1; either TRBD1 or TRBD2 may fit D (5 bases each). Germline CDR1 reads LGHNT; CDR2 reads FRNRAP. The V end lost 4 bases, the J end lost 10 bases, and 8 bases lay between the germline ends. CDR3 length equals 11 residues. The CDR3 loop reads CASGWGNEQFF. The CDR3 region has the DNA TGTGCTAGTGGTTGGGGGAACGAGCAGTTCTTC.

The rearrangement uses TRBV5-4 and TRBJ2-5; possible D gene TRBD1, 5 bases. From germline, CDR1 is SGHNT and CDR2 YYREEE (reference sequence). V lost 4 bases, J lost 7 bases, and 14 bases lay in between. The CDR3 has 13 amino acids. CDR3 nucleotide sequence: TGTGCCAGCAGCCCCCCAGGGTTGGCGACCCAGTACTTC. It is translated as CASSPPGLATQYF.

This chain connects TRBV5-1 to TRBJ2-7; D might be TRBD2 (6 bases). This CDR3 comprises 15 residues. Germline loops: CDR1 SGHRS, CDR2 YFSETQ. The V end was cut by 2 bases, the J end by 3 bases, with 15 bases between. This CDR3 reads CASSLMYMGGYEQYF. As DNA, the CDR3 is TGCGCCAGCAGCTTAATGTACATGGGGGGCTACGAGCAGTACTTC.

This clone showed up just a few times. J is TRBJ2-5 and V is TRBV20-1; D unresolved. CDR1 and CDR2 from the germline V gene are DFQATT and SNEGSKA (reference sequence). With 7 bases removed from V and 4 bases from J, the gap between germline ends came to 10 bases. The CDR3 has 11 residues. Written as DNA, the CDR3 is TGCAGTGTTGGACGACTAGAGACCCAGTACTTC. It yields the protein CSVGRLETQYF.

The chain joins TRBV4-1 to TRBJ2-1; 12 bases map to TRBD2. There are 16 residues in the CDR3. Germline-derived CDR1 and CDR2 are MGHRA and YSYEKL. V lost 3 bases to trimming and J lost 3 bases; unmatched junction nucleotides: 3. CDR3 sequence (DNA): TGCGCCAGCAGCCATAGGACTAGCGGGAACTACAATGAGCAGTTCTTC. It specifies CASSHRTSGNYNEQFF.

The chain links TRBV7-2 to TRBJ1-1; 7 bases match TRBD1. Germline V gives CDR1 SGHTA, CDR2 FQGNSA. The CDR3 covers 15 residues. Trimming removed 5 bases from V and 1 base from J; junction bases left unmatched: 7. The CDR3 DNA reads TGTGCCAGCAGCCCGAAGACAGGGAGGAACACTGAAGCTTTCTTT. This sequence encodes CASSPKTGRNTEAFF.

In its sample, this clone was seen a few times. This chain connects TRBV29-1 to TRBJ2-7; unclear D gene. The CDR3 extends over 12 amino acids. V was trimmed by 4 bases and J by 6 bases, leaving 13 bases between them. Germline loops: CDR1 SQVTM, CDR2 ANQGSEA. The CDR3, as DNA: TGCAGCGTTGGTACGGGCTTCGGCGAGCAGTACTTC. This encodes CSVGTGFGEQYF.

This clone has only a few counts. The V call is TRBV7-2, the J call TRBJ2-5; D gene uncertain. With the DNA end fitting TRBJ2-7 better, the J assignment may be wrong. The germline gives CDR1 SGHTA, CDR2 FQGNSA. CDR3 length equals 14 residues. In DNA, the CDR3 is TGTGCCAGCAGCTTAGTCGGACGGATATACGAGCAGTACTTC. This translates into CASSLVGRIYEQYF.